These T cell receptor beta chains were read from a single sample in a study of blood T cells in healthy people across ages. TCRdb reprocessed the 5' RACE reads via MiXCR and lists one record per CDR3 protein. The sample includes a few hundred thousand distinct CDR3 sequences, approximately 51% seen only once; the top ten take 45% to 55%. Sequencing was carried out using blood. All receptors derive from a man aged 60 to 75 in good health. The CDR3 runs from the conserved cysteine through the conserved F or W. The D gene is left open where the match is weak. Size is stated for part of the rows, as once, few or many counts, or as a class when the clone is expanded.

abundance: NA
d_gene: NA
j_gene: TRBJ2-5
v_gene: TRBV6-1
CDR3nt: TGTGCCAGCAGTCCGGAGGACTACAAAGAGACCCAGTACTTC
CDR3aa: CASSPEDYKETQYF

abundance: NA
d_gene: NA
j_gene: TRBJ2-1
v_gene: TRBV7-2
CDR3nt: TGTGCCAGTCAAGGACGGGACTTATCCAATGAGCAGTTCTTC
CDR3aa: CASQGRDLSNEQFF

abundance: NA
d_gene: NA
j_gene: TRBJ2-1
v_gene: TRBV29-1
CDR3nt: TGCAGCGTCATTCTCCTAGACGGGAGCTACAATGAGCAGTTCTTC
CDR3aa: CSVILLDGSYNEQFF

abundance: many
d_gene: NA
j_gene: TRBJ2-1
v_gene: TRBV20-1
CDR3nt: TGCAGTGCTAGAGATGTTGCAGACAGCCACAATGAGCAGTTCTTC
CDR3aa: CSARDVADSHNEQFF

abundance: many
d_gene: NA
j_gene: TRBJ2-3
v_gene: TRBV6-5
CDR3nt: TGTGCCAGCAGTTACTCGGGGGCTAGCACAGATACGCAGTATTTT
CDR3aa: CASSYSGASTDTQYF

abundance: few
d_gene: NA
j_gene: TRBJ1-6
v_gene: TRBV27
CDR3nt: TGTGCCAGCAGTTTGGAACGGGTCAATTCACCCCTCCACTTT
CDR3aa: CASSLERVNSPLHF

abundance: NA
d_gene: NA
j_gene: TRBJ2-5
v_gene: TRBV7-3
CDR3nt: TGTGCCAGCAGCCTTCTTGGGGCGAGGGGAGAGACCCAGTACTTC
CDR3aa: CASSLLGARGETQYF

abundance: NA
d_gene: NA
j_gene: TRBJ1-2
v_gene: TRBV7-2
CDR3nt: TGTCGGATTGGGTCTTCTAAAGGCTACACCTTC
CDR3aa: CRIGSSKGYTF

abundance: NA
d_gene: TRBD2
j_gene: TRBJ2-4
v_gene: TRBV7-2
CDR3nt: TGTGCCAGCAGCCAAGGGAGGAGTAGCGGGCAACTAGCCAAAAACATTCAGTACTTC
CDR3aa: CASSQGRSSGQLAKNIQYF

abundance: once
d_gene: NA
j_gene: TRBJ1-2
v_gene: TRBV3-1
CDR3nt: TGTGCCAGCAGCCAACGAAGGGGCGGCTACACCTTC
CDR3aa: CASSQRRGGYTF

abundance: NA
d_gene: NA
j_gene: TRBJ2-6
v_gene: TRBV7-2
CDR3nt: TGTGCCAGCAGCTCTCGGATCTCTGGGGCCAACGTCCTGACTTTC
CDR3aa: CASSSRISGANVLTF

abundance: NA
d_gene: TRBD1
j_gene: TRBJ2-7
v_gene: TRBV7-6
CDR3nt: TGTGCCAGCAGCTTAGGCTATCGCAGGGGGCCGTACGAGCAGTACTTC
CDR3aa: CASSLGYRRGPYEQYF

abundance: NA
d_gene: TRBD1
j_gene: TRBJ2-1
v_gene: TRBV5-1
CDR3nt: TGCGCCAGCAACCCTGGGACAGGAGCCGGAGGTGAGCAGTTCTTC
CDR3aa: CASNPGTGAGGEQFF

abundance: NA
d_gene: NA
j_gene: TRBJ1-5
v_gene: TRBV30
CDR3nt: TGTGCCTGGAGTTCTTCCGGGAGGAGCAATCAGCCCCAGCATTTT
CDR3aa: CAWSSSGRSNQPQHF

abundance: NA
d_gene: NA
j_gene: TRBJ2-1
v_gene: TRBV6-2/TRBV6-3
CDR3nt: TGTGCCAGCAGTTACCCCCGCACGGGACTTCTCTACAATGAGCAGTTCTTC
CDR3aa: CASSYPRTGLLYNEQFF

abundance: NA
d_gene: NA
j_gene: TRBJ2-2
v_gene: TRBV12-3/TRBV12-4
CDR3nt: TGTGCCAGCAGTGTATTAGAAACCGGGGAGCTGTTTTTT
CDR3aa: CASSVLETGELFF

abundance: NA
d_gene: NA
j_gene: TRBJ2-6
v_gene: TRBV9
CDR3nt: TGTGCCAGCAGCGTGGGGTTGGGGGGCCAAAGCTCTGGGGCCAACGTCCTGACTTTC
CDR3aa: CASSVGLGGQSSGANVLTF

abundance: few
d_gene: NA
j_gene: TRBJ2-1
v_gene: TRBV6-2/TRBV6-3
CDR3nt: TGTGCCAGCACCGAGGACGGACACAATGAGCAGTTCTTC
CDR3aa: CASTEDGHNEQFF

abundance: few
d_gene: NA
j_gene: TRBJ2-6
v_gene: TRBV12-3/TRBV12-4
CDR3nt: TGTGCCAGCAGTTTGGCTGGAGGGGCTGGGGCCAACGTCCTGACTTTC
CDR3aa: CASSLAGGAGANVLTF

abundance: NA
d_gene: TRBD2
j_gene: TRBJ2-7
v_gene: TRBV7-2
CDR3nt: TGTGCCAGCAGCTGGGGACTAGTGGGAGAATCCGAGCAGTACTTC
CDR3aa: CASSWGLVGESEQYF

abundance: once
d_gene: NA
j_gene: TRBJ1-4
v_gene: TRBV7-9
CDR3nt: TGTGCCAGCAGCTTTCCAGAGAGGTCTAATGAAAAACTGTTTTTT
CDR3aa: CASSFPERSNEKLFF

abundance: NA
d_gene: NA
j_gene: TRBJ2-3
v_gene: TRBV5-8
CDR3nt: TGTGCCACCCCCCATAGTTCGGGCACAGATACGCAGTATTTT
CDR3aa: CATPHSSGTDTQYF

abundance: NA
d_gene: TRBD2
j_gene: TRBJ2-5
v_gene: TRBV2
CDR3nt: TGTGCCAGCAGCGAACTAGCGGGAGGCCTTCGGGAGACCCAGTACTTC
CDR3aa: CASSELAGGLRETQYF

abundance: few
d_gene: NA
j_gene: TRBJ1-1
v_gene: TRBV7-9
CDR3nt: TGTGCCAGCAGCTTGACAGGCACTCTCGATTTTGAAGCTTTCTTT
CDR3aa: CASSLTGTLDFEAFF

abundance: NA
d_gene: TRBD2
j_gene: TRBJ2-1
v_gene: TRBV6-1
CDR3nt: TGTGCCAGCAGTGCCCTCAAAACTAGCGGGAACAATGAGCAGTTCTTC
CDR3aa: CASSALKTSGNNEQFF

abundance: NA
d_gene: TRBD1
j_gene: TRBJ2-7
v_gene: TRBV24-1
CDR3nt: TGTGCCACTAGTGATGACAGGGACTCCTACGAGCAGTACTTC
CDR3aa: CATSDDRDSYEQYF

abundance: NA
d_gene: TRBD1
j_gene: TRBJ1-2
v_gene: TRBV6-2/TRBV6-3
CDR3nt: TGTGCCAGCAGTTCCGACAGGGGCGGGGGCTACACCTTC
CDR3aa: CASSSDRGGGYTF

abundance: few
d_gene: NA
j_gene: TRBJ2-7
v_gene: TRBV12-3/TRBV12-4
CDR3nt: TGTGCCAGCAGGTCACCGGGACACTTAGCCTACGAGCAGTACTTC
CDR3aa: CASRSPGHLAYEQYF

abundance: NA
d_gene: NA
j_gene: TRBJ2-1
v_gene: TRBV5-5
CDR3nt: TGTGCCAGCAGCTTGGGAGGGGGAACGACCTCCTACAATGAGCAGTTCTTC
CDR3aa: CASSLGGGTTSYNEQFF

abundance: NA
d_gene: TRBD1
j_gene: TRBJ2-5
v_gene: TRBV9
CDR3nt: TGTGCCAGCAGCGACCAGACAGGGGGGATAGAGACCCAGTACTTC
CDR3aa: CASSDQTGGIETQYF

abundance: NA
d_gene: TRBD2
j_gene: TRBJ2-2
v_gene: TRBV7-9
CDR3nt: TGTGCCAGCAGCGGTAGCGGGGGGACTGGGGAGCTGTTTTTT
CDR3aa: CASSGSGGTGELFF

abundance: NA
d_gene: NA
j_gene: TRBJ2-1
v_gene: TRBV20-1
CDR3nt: TGCAGTGCTATAGCGGACAATGAGCAGTTCTTC
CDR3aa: CSAIADNEQFF

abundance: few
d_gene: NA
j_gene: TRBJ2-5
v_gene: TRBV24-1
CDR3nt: TGTGCCACCAGTACGGGGGGCTCTGAGACCCAGTACTTC
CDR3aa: CATSTGGSETQYF

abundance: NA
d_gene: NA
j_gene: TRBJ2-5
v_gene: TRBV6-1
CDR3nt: TGTGCCAGCAGGGGCCCACCGAGGGAGACCCAGTACTTC
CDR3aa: CASRGPPRETQYF

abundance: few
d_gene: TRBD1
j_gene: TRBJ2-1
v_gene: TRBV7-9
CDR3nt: TGTGCCAGCAGCTTACAGGACAGGGTGAGGGGCAATGAGCAGTTCTTC
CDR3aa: CASSLQDRVRGNEQFF

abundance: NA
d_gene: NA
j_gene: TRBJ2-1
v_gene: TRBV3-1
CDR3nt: TGTGCCAGCAGCCAAGGGGAGTTAGAAGGAGGGAGCAATGAGCAGTTCTTC
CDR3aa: CASSQGELEGGSNEQFF

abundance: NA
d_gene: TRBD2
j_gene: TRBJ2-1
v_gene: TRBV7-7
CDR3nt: TGTGCTAGCAGTTCGGGGGGTGAGCAGTTCTTC
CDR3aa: CASSSGGEQFF

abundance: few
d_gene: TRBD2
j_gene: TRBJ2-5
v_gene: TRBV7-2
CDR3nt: TGTGCCAGCAGCTTAAGGGCGGGAGCCCCCCAAGAGACCCAGTACTTC
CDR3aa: CASSLRAGAPQETQYF

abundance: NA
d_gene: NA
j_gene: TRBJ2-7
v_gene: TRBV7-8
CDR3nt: TGTGCCAGCAGCCGAACACCCTACAATGAGCAGTACTTC
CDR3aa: CASSRTPYNEQYF

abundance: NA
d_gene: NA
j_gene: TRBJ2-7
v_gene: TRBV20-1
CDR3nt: TGCAGTGCTAGACCCGGGCGGGGCGGGCGCTACGAGCAGTACTTC
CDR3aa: CSARPGRGGRYEQYF

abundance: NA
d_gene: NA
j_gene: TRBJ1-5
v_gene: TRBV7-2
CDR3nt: TGTGCCAGCAGCTTAGAGGGGGGGCGGAACAATCAGCCCCAGCATTTT
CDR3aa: CASSLEGGRNNQPQHF

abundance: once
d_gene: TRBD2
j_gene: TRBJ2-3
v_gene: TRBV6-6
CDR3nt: TGTGCCAGCAGTTACTCGATTCGGCGGGGGGGCACAGATACGCAGTATTTT
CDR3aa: CASSYSIRRGGTDTQYF

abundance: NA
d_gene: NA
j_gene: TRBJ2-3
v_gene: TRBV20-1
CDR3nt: TGCAGTGCTAGCGGGAGCGGGTACGGCACAGATACGCAGTATTTT
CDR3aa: CSASGSGYGTDTQYF

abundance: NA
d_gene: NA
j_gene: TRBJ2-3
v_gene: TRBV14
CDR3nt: TGTGCCAGCAGCCAAGATCTCCAGCGTAATACACAGTATTTT
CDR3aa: CASSQDLQRNTQYF

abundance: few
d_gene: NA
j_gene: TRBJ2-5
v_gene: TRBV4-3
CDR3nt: TGCGCCAGCAGCCAGAAGTTCCAGCCGCAGCAAACCCAGTACTTC
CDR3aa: CASSQKFQPQQTQYF

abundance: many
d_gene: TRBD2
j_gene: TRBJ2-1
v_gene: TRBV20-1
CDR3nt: TGCAGTGCTAGACCTAGCGGGGGCAGCAGCAACGATGAGCAGTTCTTC
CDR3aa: CSARPSGGSSNDEQFF